The 27 T cell receptor beta chains below were found in one sample sequenced in a study of T-cell memory formation after mild COVID-19. TCRdb itself ran the 5' RACE reads through MiXCR, one entry per CDR3 protein. Counted here are 75,000 to 90,000 distinct CDR3 sequences, approximately 14% occurring once; the ten biggest clones make up 31%. Sequenced: PBMCs or a T cell subset sorted from them (not recorded which). The receptors originated from an adult woman who had mild COVID-19 (a few samples of this study predate the infection). Cell type and time point are not known.

This clonotype was counted between two and nine times. This sequence joins TRBV5-1 and TRBJ2-1; the D gene is possibly TRBD2 (5 bases). This CDR3 is 12 amino acids long. Trimming left V 2 bases short and J 8 bases short, with 8 bases between. CDR1 is SGHRS and CDR2 is YFSETQ in the germline V gene. The chain's CDR3 is CASSLPGDEQFF. CDR3 in DNA: TGCGCCAGCAGCTTACCCGGGGATGAGCAGTTCTTC.

This clonotype occurred a few times. V and J are TRBV7-2 and TRBJ2-5; D is possibly TRBD2 (7 bases). Trimming shortened V by 0 bases and J by 4 bases, and 18 bases separated the two germline ends. CDR1 SGHTA and CDR2 FQGNSA come from the germline V gene. This CDR3 spans 17 amino acids. The CDR3 coding sequence is TGTGCCAGCAGCTTAGCTTTGGGGGGGGCCGAGGGAGAGACCCAGTACTTC. It codes for CASSLALGGAEGETQYF.

This clonotype has just a few counts. This chain links TRBV4-3 with TRBJ2-1, with 8 positions matching TRBD1. With V trimmed by 3 bases and J by 5 bases, 12 bases remained unmatched. CDR1 and CDR2 from the germline V gene are LGHNA and YSLEER. CDR3 size: 17 residues. The CDR3 DNA reads TGCGCCAGCAGCCAGTTTACGGACAGGGAAAAAGACAATGAGCAGTTCTTC. Translating it yields CASSQFTDREKDNEQFF.

The chain uses TRBV5-1 and TRBJ1-5; maybe TRBD1 (5 bases). CDR3 length equals 13 residues. Trimming took 0 bases from V and 6 from J, leaving 7 bases between them. Germline loops: CDR1 SGHRS, CDR2 YFSETQ. This CDR3 reads CASSLGGGQPQHF. CDR3 in DNA: TGCGCCAGCAGCTTGGGGGGGGGTCAGCCCCAGCATTTT.

This clonotype was seen just once. J is TRBJ2-1 and V is TRBV9, with D possibly being TRBD1 (7 bases). With 3 bases removed from V and 6 bases from J, the gap between germline ends came to 16 bases. CDR3 length equals 15 residues. Germline lookup yields CDR1 SGDLS and CDR2 YYNGEE. As DNA, the CDR3 is TGTGCCAGCAGCGCCTCCGGGACAGCGGGCAATGAGCAGTTCTTC. Protein sequence: CASSASGTAGNEQFF.

This clonotype turned up a few times. V is TRBV10-3 and J is TRBJ2-1; the D gene is possibly TRBD2 (5 bases). Per the germline V gene, CDR1 is ENHRY and CDR2 is SYGVKD. Trimming shortened V by 4 bases and J by 8 bases, and 6 bases separated the two germline ends. This CDR3 is built from 11 residues. The CDR3 loop reads CAISAGYEQFF. In DNA form, the CDR3 reads TGTGCCATCAGTGCGGGGTATGAGCAGTTCTTC.

The rearrangement uses TRBV20-1 and TRBJ2-1, with TRBD2 identical over 10 bases. This CDR3 has 14 amino acids. Germline CDR1 DFQATT, CDR2 SNEGSKA (reference sequence). Trimming cost V 4 bases and J 0 bases; bases outside gene matches: 0. The CDR3 DNA sequence: TGCAGTGCTACTAGCGGGAGCTCCTACAATGAGCAGTTCTTC. This sequence encodes CSATSGSSYNEQFF.

The V call is TRBV7-9, the J call TRBJ2-1; 12 nucleotides line up with TRBD2. The junction had 5 bases not matched to a gene; V was cut back by 4 bases and J by 4 bases. Per the germline V gene, CDR1 is SEHNR and CDR2 is FQNEAQ (reference sequence). The CDR3 runs to 16 residues. DNA for the CDR3: TGTGCCAGCAGCTCATTGACTAGCGGGGGATACAATGAGCAGTTCTTC. As protein: CASSSLTSGGYNEQFF.

A few counts support this clonotype. The J gene is TRBJ1-4, the V gene TRBV20-1; D might be TRBD1 (6 bases). The V and J ends lost 1 base and 2 bases respectively, with 11 bases between them. The CDR3 is 15 residues long. The germline V gene encodes CDR1 DFQATT and CDR2 SNEGSKA (reference sequence). CDR3 in amino acids: CSARVWQGTNEKLFF. The CDR3 DNA is TGCAGTGCTAGAGTTTGGCAGGGGACTAATGAAAAACTGTTTTTT.

This rearrangement joins TRBV4-3 to TRBJ1-2; the D gene is possibly TRBD1 (6 bases). This CDR3 has 16 residues. The germline V gene encodes CDR1 LGHNA and CDR2 YSLEER. V was trimmed by 0 bases and J by 8 bases, leaving 19 bases between them. CDR3 bases: TGCGCCAGCAGCCAAGAGGGGGTCGGGGGGCGGCAGGGCTACACCTTC. Translated: CASSQEGVGGRQGYTF.

This clonotype was recorded a few times. The rearrangement uses TRBV7-9 and TRBJ2-1, with D uncertain. This CDR3 contains 16 residues. The V end lost 4 bases, the J end lost 2 bases, and 15 bases lay between the germline ends. Germline V lookup: CDR1 SEHNR, CDR2 FQNEAQ (reference sequence). The CDR3 sequence: CASSYPGRPPYNEQFF. Here the CDR3 DNA reads TGTGCCAGCAGCTACCCTGGGCGTCCCCCCTACAATGAGCAGTTCTTC.

This clonotype was observed a few times. The V gene is TRBV4-2, the J gene TRBJ1-1; D remains unclear. Per the germline V gene, CDR1 is LGHNA and CDR2 is YNFKEQ. This CDR3 has 13 residues. V was clipped by 0 bases and J by 6 bases, with 8 bases between them. This CDR3 reads CASSQDEEAEAFF. The CDR3 region has the DNA TGTGCCAGCAGCCAAGATGAGGAGGCTGAAGCTTTCTTT.

The chain is built from TRBV10-3 and TRBJ2-5; tentatively, D is TRBD1 (5 bases). Germline V lookup: CDR1 ENHRY, CDR2 SYGVKD. The CDR3 runs 13 residues. Trimming shortened V by 10 bases and J by 0 bases, and 12 bases separated the two germline ends. The CDR3 here is CATKADNQETQYF. The DNA for the CDR3 is TGTGCCACGAAGGCGGACAACCAAGAGACCCAGTACTTC.

This clonotype has a handful of counts. The chain links TRBV12-3 or TRBV12-4 to TRBJ2-3; D perhaps matches TRBD2 (6 bases). The CDR3 runs 13 residues. The V end lost 7 bases, the J end lost 9 bases, and 17 bases lay between the germline ends. The CDR3 region has the DNA TGTGCCAGCACCACCTTTCCGGGAGCCACGCAGTATTTT. Protein product: CASTTFPGATQYF.

This chain joins TRBV20-1 and TRBJ1-1, with D perhaps TRBD1 (6 bases). The CDR3 is 15 amino acids. Per germline, CDR1 DFQATT and CDR2 SNEGSKA (reference sequence). The germline V and J ends were trimmed by 3 bases and 0 bases, with 14 bases remaining between them. The CDR3 loop is CSARFPGEMNTEAFF. The CDR3 DNA follows: TGCAGTGCTAGGTTTCCAGGGGAAATGAACACTGAAGCTTTCTTT.

This clonotype was detected only a few times. This rearrangement joins TRBV6-5 to TRBJ2-3; D call uncertain. Germline V gene data show CDR1 as MNHEY and CDR2 as SVGAGI. The length of the CDR3 is 16 residues. V was pared by 0 bases and J by 2 bases, with 12 bases between. CDR3 in DNA: TGTGCCAGCAGTTACTCGATCACGCCCCCCACAGATACGCAGTATTTT. The encoded protein is CASSYSITPPTDTQYF.

The rearrangement links TRBV4-1 to TRBJ2-7; 7 nucleotides line up with TRBD1. V lost 4 bases and J lost 0; bases outside the gene matches: 6. The germline CDR1 and CDR2 sequences are MGHRA and YSYEKL. The CDR3 has 15 residues. Here the CDR3 DNA reads TGCGCCAGCAGCCTTAGCCGGGACAGCTCCTACGAGCAGTACTTC. Its protein is CASSLSRDSSYEQYF.

The V gene is TRBV6-2 or TRBV6-3, the J gene TRBJ2-2; D is possibly TRBD2 (5 bases). Germline V CDR1 and CDR2: MNHEY, SVGEGT. V dropped 10 bases and J dropped 5 bases, with 11 bases sitting between them. There are 12 residues in the CDR3. CDR3 sequence reads: CATKRGTGELFF. The DNA for the CDR3 is TGTGCCACCAAACGAGGGACCGGGGAGCTGTTTTTT.

This chain links TRBV28 with TRBJ2-2; no firm D call. CDR3 length equals 19 residues. Germline V lookup: CDR1 MDHEN, CDR2 SYDVKM. V was pared by 4 bases and J by 1 base, with 22 bases between. CDR3 loop: CASSSTLYVGRRNTGELFF. The CDR3, as DNA: TGTGCCAGCAGTTCGACTCTGTATGTAGGACGGAGGAACACCGGGGAGCTGTTTTTT.

There are many counts of this clonotype. V gene TRBV7-9 combines with J gene TRBJ2-3; 10 nucleotides line up with TRBD1. The V and J ends lost 5 bases and 1 base, in that order; junction bases with no gene match: 3. CDR3 length equals 15 residues. Germline loops: CDR1 SEHNR, CDR2 FQNEAQ (reference sequence). CDR3 coding DNA: TGTGCCAGCAGCCCCGGGACAGGGGGCACAGATACGCAGTATTTT. Translation: CASSPGTGGTDTQYF.

The chain carries TRBV11-2 and TRBJ2-1; D perhaps matches TRBD2 (7 bases). Germline loops: CDR1 SGHAT, CDR2 FQNNGV. V was cut by 6 bases and J by 6 bases, with 24 bases left in between. This CDR3 region has 17 residues. CDR3 sequence (DNA): TGTGCCAGCAGAACATCTTCATGGGGGGGCCTGGTCAATGAGCAGTTCTTC. As protein: CASRTSSWGGLVNEQFF.

This clonotype was counted between two and nine times. This rearrangement joins TRBV12-2 to TRBJ1-5. TRBV12-2 corresponds to a pseudogene. The CDR3 spans 22 residues. The DNA for the CDR3 is TGTGCAAGTCGCTTAGTTTGGGTTAAGGGATCTACAATTTTCGATAGCAATCAGCCCCAGCATTTT. Translation: CASRLVWVKGSTIFDSNQPQHF.

The chain is built from TRBV19 and TRBJ1-4; D unresolved. V was trimmed by 4 bases and J by 5 bases, leaving 11 bases between them. Germline V gene lookup returns CDR1 LNHDA and CDR2 SQIVND (reference sequence). This CDR3 contains 14 residues. CDR3 DNA sequence: TGTGCCAGTAGTACGAGGTTTCCCAATGAAAAACTGTTTTTT. This sequence encodes CASSTRFPNEKLFF.

V and J are TRBV28 and TRBJ2-3; TRBD2 agrees at 7 bases. Germline CDR1 MDHEN, CDR2 SYDVKM. The V gene end was trimmed by 2 bases and the J gene end by 3 bases; junction bases not matched to a gene: 2. The CDR3 sequence is 14 residues long. CDR3 coding DNA: TGTGCCAGCAGTTTACACGGGAGGACAGATACGCAGTATTTT. The encoded protein is CASSLHGRTDTQYF.

This clonotype was observed a few times. J is TRBJ2-5 and V is TRBV29-1; 8 positions match TRBD2. The CDR3 has 14 amino acids. Germline V gene sequence: CDR1 SQVTM, CDR2 ANQGSEA. J lost 5 bases, V lost 5 bases, and 10 bases had no gene match. The CDR3 loop is CSVYGLAMAETQYF. The CDR3 nucleotides are TGCAGCGTTTACGGACTAGCAATGGCTGAGACCCAGTACTTC.

This chain connects TRBV6-2 or TRBV6-3 to TRBJ2-2; 7 positions match TRBD2. V dropped 6 bases and J dropped 4; count of bases not matched to a gene: 8. This CDR3 region has 15 residues. The germline CDR1 and CDR2 sequences are MNHEY and SVGEGT. DNA of the CDR3: TGTGCCAGCAGCCCCGGGACTACCCTCACCGGGGAGCTGTTTTTT. Encoded protein: CASSPGTTLTGELFF.

This rearrangement joins TRBV19 to TRBJ1-5; D perhaps matches TRBD1 (6 bases). Germline values: CDR1 LNHDA, CDR2 SQIVND (reference sequence). The CDR3 covers 13 residues. Trimming took 8 bases from V and 1 from J, leaving 9 bases between them. CDR3 residues: CASSTGSNQPQHF. CDR3 sequence (DNA): TGTGCCAGTTCAACAGGGAGCAATCAGCCCCAGCATTTT.